This T cell receptor beta chain was documented in a study of blood T cell repertoires in COVID-19. Turning to the study itself: Researchers got acute and convalescent COVID-19 samples from the United States, Italy and Spain.

Germline V gene sequence: CDR1 SGHAT, CDR2 FQNNGV. The CDR3 runs 13 residues. V was trimmed by 2 bases and J by 6 bases, leaving 8 bases between them. Study processing details: Quantification of nucleated cells was approximated via reference gene primer amplification. The data were produced by immunoSEQ multiplex PCR, yet TCRdb's version contains in-frame clones alone and is incomplete. V and J calls and clone size are given by that table; D and trimming were obtained from the DNA. The data contain tens of thousands of clones, about 85% of them singletons. The chain uses TRBV11-2 and TRBJ2-1; D possibly corresponds to TRBD1 (7 bases). Sequencing was performed on peripheral blood. This clonotype was obtained from a human donor in a cohort sampled during active COVID-19. CDR3 sequence (DNA): TGTGCCAGCAGCTTACAGGGGGGCAATGAGCAGTTCTTC. This gives the protein CASSLQGGNEQFF.